The sequence of this T cell receptor beta chain was determined in a study of T cell responses to AZD1222 COVID-19 vaccine. A word on this clone: The target antigen is unknown.

TCRdb's copy holds only in-frame clones and misses some; the assay was immunoSEQ multiplex PCR. This sample carries about 19,000 clones, roughly four fifths of them seen once, and the ten largest clones take under 25%. Findings and caveats of the study: Repertoire sampling occurred only after the peak T cell response. Females made up more of the donors, who were largely white British, and clonal diversity may have come out too low.

Second doses at about 4 or about 12 weeks were pooled. Looked up from germline, CDR1 is SGHNT and CDR2 is YENEEA. CDR3 length: 12 amino acids. The germline V and J ends were trimmed by 1 base and 1 base, with 1 base remaining between them. The clonotype originates from an adult who received the AZD1222 COVID-19 vaccine. The input for sequencing was peripheral blood, taken 28 days after the second AZD1222 dose. This chain connects TRBV11-3 to TRBJ2-5, with D hard to call. The CDR3 here is CASSLAQETQYF. The CDR3 DNA reads as TGTGCCAGCAGCTTAGCCCAAGAGACCCAGTACTTC.